This T cell receptor beta chain is drawn from a study of cytomegalovirus exposure and HLA in healthy donors (dated by TCRdb to about 2017). Notes on the research overall: According to an earlier analysis of 587 of the donors, about 179 million T cells yielded roughly 110 million unique TCR beta sequences and about 300 Gb of sequence data. An early release that covered some 640 HLA-typed donors contained about 300 gigabases of sequencing data and approximately 85 million unique TCR sequences. Of the roughly 400 genotyped donors, over 70% fell in the genetic ancestry cluster associated with self-reported Caucasian donors. The study was designed to test whether signatures of past pathogen exposure could be identified by cataloging public T cell receptors. The study used immunosequencing to profile the T cell repertoires of 600 to 850 subjects and linked those repertoires to cytomegalovirus serostatus. Along with the approximately 650-subject first cohort, a separate validation cohort of around 120 different subjects was used. The study combined high-throughput TCR immunosequencing, statistical association of individual TCRs with disease status, and machine learning to predict cytomegalovirus infection status. A later analysis re-examined previously published TCR beta repertoires from more than 550 donors and added high-resolution HLA genotyping to investigate patterns of TCR occurrence. Rather than using new phenotypic data, the later analysis identified candidate immune exposures from TCR beta sequences and from how often those sequences occurred across donors. To decide whether each TCR beta V gene segment behaved as functional or pseudogenic, an earlier analysis of nearly 600 of the donors relied on high-throughput TCR beta sequencing. Donor age, sex, ethnicity and CMV serostatus were compiled together with the repertoire data. Genome-wide SNP genotypes for about 65% of the 666 donors were used in a later genetic analysis, which treated that subset as a discovery cohort. Every repertoire in the discovery cohort had been generated on one and the same sequencing platform. Both class I and class II loci were covered by HLA typing, at four-digit resolution. Typing coverage differed by locus: A, B, C, DRB1 and DQB1 were typed in roughly 620-630 donors, DQA1 in 500 to 550, DPA1 in 600 to 610, and DPB1 in around 440. About five DR-DQ haplotypes were handled as single units for association and clustering, since linkage in the cohort was strong. On average, approximately 250,000 unique TCR beta nucleotide sequences were sequenced per donor among more than 350 genotyped donors of the cohort, with roughly 18% of those sequences being non-productive. Summary of the overall study and its limitations: The 87-base-pair reads could not distinguish some IMGT-functional V segments, including TRBV6-2 and TRBV6-3, so those segments were excluded. According to a later analysis, TCR association rates differed among HLA loci, with DRB1 alleles showing the most associated TCRs and HLA-C alleles showing the fewest. Because some donors lacked HLA typing at each locus, the association tests relied only on the typed subset. The study gave a list of 150 to 200 TCR beta chains associated with cytomegalovirus. Compared with the approximately 670-donor mean, donors in an Asian-associated ancestry cluster had fewer N-insertions in productive TCRs, according to a later genetic analysis. Broadly in line with IMGT annotations, most TCR beta V segments showed up in productive rearrangements about 87% or about 30% of the time in an earlier analysis of around 600 of the donors. When HLA alleles, especially DR and DQ, strongly co-occurred, TCR associations were difficult to assign to individual alleles. In a later analysis, several top co-occurrence clusters were reported to appear linked to parvovirus B19, influenza, CMV and Epstein-Barr virus. The authors suggested that the approach could potentially be extended to other disease states and immunological phenotypes. In vitro tests confirmed that a few of the cytomegalovirus-associated TCR beta chains recognize cytomegalovirus antigens. In a later analysis, HLA-associated TCR beta chains showed more clonal expansion and lower generation probabilities than non-associated chains that were equally common. Some 16 rarely observed V segments, including chromosome 9 orphons, were excluded from the earlier analysis of about 500 of the donors because counts were too low. The sequencing pipeline was judged likely to have produced a cluster of highly shared sequence variants as a technical artifact. Correlated functional status among segregating V segments might be attributable to linkage disequilibrium, but an unknown experimental factor could not be ruled out. Specific HLA alleles were associated with more than 15,000 TCR beta sequences at a false discovery rate of 0.05 in a later analysis. Only TCR beta chains were sequenced in this cohort, and the absence of alpha or paired-chain data limited detectable features. A later analysis found that most CMV-associated TCR beta chains appeared HLA-restricted, with HLA associations seemingly driven largely by CMV exposure. While some public TCRs were present in many individuals, most TCR sequences turned up only very rarely across donors. The presence/absence analyses assumed that sequencing depth was roughly uniform across donors, and that assumption may not be true. A further reported finding was that TCR beta sequences accurately predicted the HLA-A and HLA-B alleles for most subjects in the first cohort. The classifier was reported to diagnose cytomegalovirus status with high specificity and sensitivity in both the original cohort and the validation cohort. The only immune exposure information available for the cohort was CMV serostatus. In a later genetic analysis, a missense DCLRE1C variant was associated with V-gene and J-gene trimming of TCR beta chains, and the association was replicated in an independent cohort.

The cohort consisted of 670 or so healthy bone marrow donors. At the time of sampling, all cohort members were nominally healthy, though unrecorded immune exposures were likely present. The donor was CMV seropositive and was included in the group of 250 to 300 seropositive cohort members. A peripheral blood sample was collected from each donor, and TCR beta sequencing was performed on peripheral blood mononuclear cells. The Qiagen DNeasy Blood Extraction Kit was used to extract genomic DNA from the blood cell samples. From V the trimming removes 3 bases and from J it removes 4 bases, while the gene matches leave 24 bases of the junction unaccounted for. CDR1 and CDR2 were assigned from the germline V gene as LGHNT and FRNRAP. The CDR3 starts with the cysteine, ends with the phenylalanine, and has 21 residues. Only the CDR3 portion is preserved as DNA: 63 bases, with reading frame beginning at the first base.

A remark on this clone: Its antigen is still unknown. Per-nucleotide qualities are absent, and no much larger clonotype sits a single base away.

Receptors were amplified or captured by the immunoSEQ multiplex PCR assay. For the multiplex PCR, a mixture combining 60 forward primers for TCR Vbeta segments and 13 reverse primers for TCR Jbeta segments was used. The CDR3 region of rearranged TCR beta genes was amplified from genomic DNA with a multiplex PCR assay. The Illumina HiSeq System was used to sequence the amplified TCR beta libraries as 87-base-pair reads. The paper's processing steps were these. Across the 666 repertoires, a later analysis counted some 80 million unique TCR beta chains, 9.5 million to 13 million of which were shared by at least two donors. A nearest-neighbor algorithm error-corrected the raw reads and collapsed the reads into unique sequences, merging closely related sequences to remove PCR and sequencing errors. To assign V, D and J gene segments, CDR3 sequences were aligned to IMGT reference sequences. For a sequence to be retained, at least a six-nucleotide match to both a V gene segment and a J gene segment was required. Rearrangements were called productive when the CDR3 lacked stop codons and stayed in frame with V and J; all others were non-productive. Following IMGT convention, CDR3 was defined as the stretch from the second conserved V-encoded cysteine to the conserved J-encoded phenylalanine. The earlier analysis of about 620 of the donors excluded sequences that lacked an unambiguous match to a single V gene segment. An earlier analysis of 500 to 600 of the donors classified V segments as functional when productive rearrangements were above 56.7% and as segregating when the standard deviation between donors was above 5%. A statistical classification framework was built for diagnosing cytomegalovirus status from the catalog of TCR beta chain sequences. V and J gene assignment, in a later analysis, came from comparing TCR nucleotide sequences with IMGT/GENE-DB human TR gene sequences. The TCRdist pipeline was used in a later analysis to assign CDR3 sequences and most-parsimonious VDJ recombination scenarios. A later analysis defined each TCR beta chain by its CDR3 amino acid sequence plus V-gene family, and excluded reads lacking a unique V-gene family. To address suspected cross-contamination and a sequencing artifact, a later analysis removed a few hundred highly shared, low-generation-probability nucleotide sequences. A later analysis calculated a clonal expansion index for each public chain from normalized within-repertoire ranks of inferred template counts. In a later analysis, generation probabilities were computed with a VDJ recombination model fitted to out-of-frame rearrangements, and the resulting probabilities were checked against IGoR. Hypergeometric tests were used in a later analysis to score TCR-TCR, TCR-HLA and TCR-CMV co-occurrence, with a repertoire-size bias correction applied to the TCR pairs. To estimate false discovery rates, a later analysis permuted the HLA or CMV assignments 20 times. In a later analysis, co-occurring TCRs were grouped using DBSCAN, and TCRdist sequence similarity was added for clustering within HLA-allele-positive subsets. Repertoires with fewer than 30,000 or more than 120,000 public chains were left out of co-occurrence clustering, as were roughly five repertoires with anomalous nucleotide sharing. Sourced from immuneACCESS, this table was stored by TCRdb with only in-frame sequences that have V and J called. A share of the clones is absent; for the studies checked, an unresolved V gene accounts for under half, and the remainder has no known explanation. V and J calls and clone size are given by that table; D and trimming were obtained from the DNA. The sample table shows around 200,000 clones, and about four fifths are seen once. Approximately 5% of the sample comes from the top ten.

The chain uses TRBV12-5 and TRBJ1-2; 9 nucleotides in the junction match TRBD1. This receptor was taken from a man between 25 and 39 years old in good health and CMV-seropositive. Sequenced: PBMCs. The CDR3 here reads CASGFTSSGTGLPVPFYGYTF. The nucleotides read TGTGCTAGTGGTTTTACCTCTTCCGGGACAGGGCTTCCCGTACCTTTCTATGGCTACACCTTC.